The sequence of this T cell receptor (beta chain) was determined in a study of T cells in Graves' hyperthyroidism and ophthalmopathy. The CDR3 extends over 14 amino acids. Germline V lookup: CDR1 SNHLY, CDR2 FYNNEI. Deletions cut 2 bases from V and 3 bases from J, with 10 bases between. Absent ophthalmopathy progression within 18 months defined stable Graves' hyperthyroidism. Amplification yielded TCR beta CDR3 regions, with RNA transcripts as the source. With the HTBI primer set, the TCR CDR3 went through a first round of RT-PCR. TCRdb re-analysed the multiplex PCR reads in MiXCR, keeping a single row per CDR3 protein. This sample has 450,000 to 650,000 distinct CDR3 sequences, with about 20% found just once.

The chain recombines TRBV2 with TRBJ2-5; possibly TRBD1 for D (5 bases). This clonotype was obtained from a man aged 18 to 30 with Graves' hyperthyroidism. Sequencing was performed on blood. CDR3 coding DNA: TGTGCCAGCAGTGAAAGGGTCAGGGAAGAGACCCAGTACTTC. It encodes CASSERVREETQYF.